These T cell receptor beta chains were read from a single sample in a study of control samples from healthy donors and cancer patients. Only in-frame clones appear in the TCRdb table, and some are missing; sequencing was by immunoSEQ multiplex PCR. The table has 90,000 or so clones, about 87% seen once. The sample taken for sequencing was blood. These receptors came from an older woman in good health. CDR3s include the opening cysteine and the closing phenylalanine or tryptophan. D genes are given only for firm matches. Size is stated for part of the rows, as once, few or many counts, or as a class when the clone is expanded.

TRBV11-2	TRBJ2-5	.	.	CASSPALQETQYF	TGTGCCAGCAGCCCAGCACTTCAAGAGACCCAGTACTTC
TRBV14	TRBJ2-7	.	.	CASSLSYEQYF	TGTGCCAGCAGCCTCTCCTACGAGCAGTACTTC
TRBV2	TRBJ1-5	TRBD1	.	CASRPDQGGNQPQHF	TGTGCCAGCAGGCCAGACCAGGGGGGCAATCAGCCCCAGCATTTT
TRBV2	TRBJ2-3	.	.	CASRARDAPSTDTQYF	TGTGCCAGCAGGGCCCGGGACGCGCCTAGCACAGATACGCAGTATTTT
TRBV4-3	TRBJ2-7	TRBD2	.	CASSQGTSGSRESYEQYF	TGCGCCAGCAGCCAGGGGACTAGCGGGAGTAGGGAGTCCTACGAGCAGTACTTC
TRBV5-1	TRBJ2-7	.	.	CASSSWGARDEQYF	TGCGCCAGCAGCTCTTGGGGGGCTCGAGACGAGCAGTACTTC
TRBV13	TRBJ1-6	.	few	CASSLRGGVTAKSSYNSPLHF	TGTGCCAGCAGCTTACGGGGGGGAGTGACTGCTAAGAGCTCCTATAATTCACCCCTCCACTTT
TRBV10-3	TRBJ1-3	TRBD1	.	CAISESSAGGAGNTIYF	TGTGCCATCAGTGAGTCTAGTGCAGGGGGCGCTGGAAACACCATATATTTT
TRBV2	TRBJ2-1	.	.	CASSEKGGQFF	TGTGCCAGCAGTGAGAAGGGGGGGCAGTTCTTC
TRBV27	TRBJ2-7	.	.	CASSQTESYEQYF	TGTGCCAGCAGCCAAACGGAGTCCTACGAGCAGTACTTC
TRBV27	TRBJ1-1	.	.	CASSWTVNTEAFF	TGTGCCAGCAGTTGGACAGTGAACACTGAAGCTTTCTTT
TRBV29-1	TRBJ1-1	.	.	CSVELRNTEAFF	TGCAGCGTTGAGTTAAGGAACACTGAAGCTTTCTTT
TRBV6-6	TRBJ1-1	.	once	CASSYSGGETEAFF	TGTGCCAGCAGTTACTCCGGGGGTGAGACTGAAGCTTTCTTT
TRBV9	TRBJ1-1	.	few	CASSVASNGYTEAFF	TGTGCCAGCAGCGTAGCGTCTAATGGATACACTGAAGCTTTCTTT
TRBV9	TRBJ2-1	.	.	CASSVGVGNEQFF	TGTGCCAGCAGCGTAGGTGTAGGAAATGAGCAGTTCTTC